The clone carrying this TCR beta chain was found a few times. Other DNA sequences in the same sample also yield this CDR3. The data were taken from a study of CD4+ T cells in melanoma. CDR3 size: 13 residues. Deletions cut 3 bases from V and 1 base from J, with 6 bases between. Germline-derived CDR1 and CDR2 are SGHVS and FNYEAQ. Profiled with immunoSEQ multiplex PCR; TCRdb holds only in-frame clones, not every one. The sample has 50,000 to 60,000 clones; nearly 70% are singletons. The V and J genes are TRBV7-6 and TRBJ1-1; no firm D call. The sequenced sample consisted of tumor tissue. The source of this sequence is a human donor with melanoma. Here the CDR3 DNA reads TGTGCCAGCAGCTTGCGGGGGAACACTGAAGCTTTCTTT. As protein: CASSLRGNTEAFF. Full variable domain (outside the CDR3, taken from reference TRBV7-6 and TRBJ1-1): GAGVSQSPRYKVTKRGQDVALRCDPISGHVSLYWYRQALGQGPEFLTYFNYEAQQDKSGLPNDRFSAERPEGSISTLTIQRTEQRDSAMYRCASSLRGNTEAFFGQGTRLTVV.